These T cell receptor beta chains were read from a single sample in a study of shared clonotypes between healthy human individuals. TCRdb's table, derived via immunoSEQ multiplex PCR, lists solely in-frame clones and lacks some. The data show some 1 million clones, approximately 70% seen once. The sample was memory CD4+ T cells sorted from blood. These receptors were obtained from a man aged 18 to 29 in good health. Each CDR3 is given with its conserved first and last residue. A D gene is named only where the DNA matches it firmly. Clone size appears in some rows only: once, few, many, or a class for an expanded clone.

abundance: once; j_gene: TRBJ2-7; v_gene: TRBV7-8; d_gene: TRBD2; CDR3aa: CASSIEAGGGYAYEQYF; CDR3nt: TGTGCCAGCAGTATCGAGGCTGGCGGGGGTTACGCGTACGAGCAGTACTTC
abundance: NA; j_gene: TRBJ2-6; v_gene: TRBV7-2; d_gene: NA; CDR3aa: CASSLGFGSGANVLTF; CDR3nt: TGTGCCAGCAGCTTAGGCTTCGGGTCTGGGGCCAACGTCCTGACTTTC
abundance: once; j_gene: TRBJ1-4; v_gene: TRBV7-9; d_gene: NA; CDR3aa: CASSQSRGRGEKLFF; CDR3nt: TGTGCCAGCAGCCAATCCAGGGGCCGGGGGGAAAAACTGTTTTTT
abundance: NA; j_gene: TRBJ1-1; v_gene: TRBV21-1; d_gene: NA; CDR3aa: CASSKGAIEDTEAFF; CDR3nt: TGTGCCAGCAGCAAAGGGGCCATAGAGGACACTGAAGCTTTCTTT
abundance: NA; j_gene: TRBJ1-6; v_gene: TRBV5-1; d_gene: TRBD1; CDR3aa: CASSLAETGNSPLHF; CDR3nt: TGCGCCAGCAGCTTGGCCGAGACAGGGAATTCACCCCTCCACTTT
abundance: NA; j_gene: TRBJ1-4; v_gene: TRBV27; d_gene: NA; CDR3aa: CASSFLQVGTNEKLFF; CDR3nt: TGTGCCAGCAGTTTTCTTCAGGTAGGAACTAATGAAAAACTGTTTTTT
abundance: NA; j_gene: TRBJ1-4; v_gene: TRBV30; d_gene: NA; CDR3aa: CACTDGSEKLFF; CDR3nt: TGTGCCTGCACAGATGGTAGTGAAAAACTGTTTTTT
abundance: few; j_gene: TRBJ2-1; v_gene: TRBV19; d_gene: NA; CDR3aa: CASRQINEQFF; CDR3nt: TGTGCCAGTAGGCAAATTAATGAGCAGTTCTTC
abundance: many; j_gene: TRBJ2-2; v_gene: TRBV6-5; d_gene: NA; CDR3aa: CASSYPGRSTGELFF; CDR3nt: TGTGCCAGCAGTTACCCGGGACGGAGCACCGGGGAGCTGTTTTTT
abundance: NA; j_gene: TRBJ2-3; v_gene: TRBV18; d_gene: NA; CDR3aa: CASSPQGTSTDTQYF; CDR3nt: TGTGCCAGCTCACCACAGGGAACTAGCACAGATACGCAGTATTTT
abundance: NA; j_gene: TRBJ2-5; v_gene: TRBV30; d_gene: NA; CDR3aa: CAWSVSANRYQETQYF; CDR3nt: TGTGCCTGGAGTGTATCGGCTAATAGATACCAAGAGACCCAGTACTTC
abundance: NA; j_gene: TRBJ2-1; v_gene: TRBV10-3; d_gene: TRBD2; CDR3aa: CAISESGSGRMGSYNEQFF; CDR3nt: TGTGCCATCAGTGAGTCGGGAAGCGGGAGAATGGGCTCCTACAATGAGCAGTTCTTC
abundance: NA; j_gene: TRBJ2-1; v_gene: TRBV5-1; d_gene: NA; CDR3aa: CASSLERAWDEQFF; CDR3nt: TGCGCCAGCAGCTTGGAAAGGGCCTGGGATGAGCAGTTCTTC
abundance: NA; j_gene: TRBJ1-1; v_gene: TRBV5-6; d_gene: NA; CDR3aa: CASSSSAEAFF; CDR3nt: TGTGCCAGCAGCTCTAGTGCTGAAGCTTTCTTT
abundance: NA; j_gene: TRBJ1-3; v_gene: TRBV19; d_gene: NA; CDR3aa: CASSIVDSGNTIYF; CDR3nt: TGTGCCAGTAGTATAGTGGACTCTGGAAACACCATATATTTT
abundance: NA; j_gene: TRBJ2-5; v_gene: TRBV5-1; d_gene: TRBD2; CDR3aa: CASSLVPAGVGETQYF; CDR3nt: TGCGCCAGCAGCTTGGTTCCGGCGGGAGTGGGGGAGACCCAGTACTTC
abundance: NA; j_gene: TRBJ2-1; v_gene: TRBV27; d_gene: NA; CDR3aa: CASTKSGTSRPWGGMDEQFF; CDR3nt: TGTGCCAGCACCAAATCCGGGACAAGCCGACCTTGGGGGGGAATGGATGAGCAGTTCTTC
abundance: NA; j_gene: TRBJ1-4; v_gene: TRBV30; d_gene: TRBD1; CDR3aa: CAWSRDSELEKLFF; CDR3nt: TGTGCCTGGAGTAGGGACAGTGAACTTGAAAAACTGTTTTTT
abundance: NA; j_gene: TRBJ1-2; v_gene: TRBV7-9; d_gene: NA; CDR3aa: CASSLRDDYTF; CDR3nt: TGTGCCAGCAGCTTGAGGGATGACTACACCTTC
abundance: few; j_gene: TRBJ2-4; v_gene: TRBV19; d_gene: NA; CDR3aa: CASAEGAKNIQYF; CDR3nt: TGTGCCAGTGCTGAAGGAGCCAAAAACATTCAGTACTTC
abundance: few; j_gene: TRBJ2-3; v_gene: TRBV4-1; d_gene: NA; CDR3aa: CASSQEYRMAADTQYF; CDR3nt: TGCGCCAGCAGCCAAGAATATCGGATGGCCGCAGATACGCAGTATTTT
abundance: NA; j_gene: TRBJ2-7; v_gene: TRBV27; d_gene: NA; CDR3aa: CASSLSLGQFYSYEQYF; CDR3nt: TGTGCCAGCAGTTTATCGTTAGGGCAGTTCTACTCCTACGAGCAGTACTTC
abundance: NA; j_gene: TRBJ1-2; v_gene: TRBV10-3; d_gene: NA; CDR3aa: CAITGDNYGYTF; CDR3nt: TGTGCCATCACGGGGGATAACTATGGCTACACCTTC
abundance: NA; j_gene: TRBJ1-3; v_gene: TRBV7-8; d_gene: TRBD1; CDR3aa: CASSSTGNGNTIYF; CDR3nt: TGTGCCAGCAGCTCGACAGGGAATGGAAACACCATATATTTT
abundance: NA; j_gene: TRBJ1-1; v_gene: TRBV19; d_gene: NA; CDR3aa: CASNSHAPNTEAFF; CDR3nt: TGTGCCAGTAATTCTCACGCCCCGAACACTGAAGCTTTCTTT
abundance: NA; j_gene: TRBJ1-4; v_gene: TRBV2; d_gene: TRBD1; CDR3aa: CASRGDRGSQKLFF; CDR3nt: TGTGCCAGCAGGGGGGACAGGGGATCCCAAAAACTGTTTTTT